The table lists the clone carrying this T cell receptor beta chain with a count of one. J gave up 7 bases and V 1 base, and 10 bases lay outside the gene matches. The CDR3 contains 16 residues. Germline CDR1 is SGHVS and CDR2 is FQNEAQ. The sample originates from a study of blood T cell repertoires in COVID-19. On the study more broadly: The samples span acute and convalescent COVID-19 from the United States, Italy and Spain.

Sequencing used immunoSEQ multiplex PCR; TCRdb keeps in-frame clones, though not all of them. The data hold some 210,000 clones, with almost 85% observed a single time. This chain joins TRBV7-8 and TRBJ2-7, with 10 positions matching TRBD2. Sequencing used peripheral blood. The clonotype originates from a woman aged 65 to 85 with active or convalescent COVID-19. The CDR3 DNA sequence: TGTGCCAGCAGCTTAGATCGGACTAGCGGTCTTGGAGAGCAGTACTTC. Its protein is CASSLDRTSGLGEQYF. Full variable domain (missing parts from reference TRBV7-8 and TRBJ2-7): GAGVSQSPRYKVAKRGQDVALRCDPISGHVSLFWYQQALGQGPEFLTYFQNEAQLDKSGLPSDRFFAERPEGSVSTLKIQRTQQEDSAVYLCASSLDRTSGLGEQYFGPGTRLTVT.